The clone carrying this T cell receptor beta chain has just a few counts. The data derive from a study of patients and donors after allogeneic stem cell transplantation. Each CDR3 protein is one row after TCRdb ran MiXCR on the RT-PCR reads. The profile covers roughly 7,000 distinct CDR3 sequences, with more than 9.5% appearing a single time and more than 50% taken by the ten largest. The ends lost 5 bases at V and 7 bases at J; junction bases unmatched: 5. The CDR3 contains 16 residues. Germline V CDR1 and CDR2: SGHVS, FNYEAQ. The sample comprised blood, either unsorted or a sorted T cell fraction (not recorded which). This sequence originates from a human donor who was either an allogeneic HSCT recipient or a stem cell or donor lymphocyte infusion donor (not recorded which). It is not recorded whose cells these are; they may come from a transplant donor. This sequence joins TRBV7-6 and TRBJ2-1; 16 bases agree with TRBD2. For the CDR3, the DNA is TGTGCCAGCAGCCCTACGGGACTAGCGGGAGGGAATGAGCAGTTCTTC. It encodes CASSPTGLAGGNEQFF.